A selection of T cell receptor beta chains follows, all from one sample in a study of shared clonotypes between healthy human individuals. Using immunoSEQ multiplex PCR, the repertoire was profiled, and TCRdb retains in-frame clones only, with some absent. The sample has hundreds of thousands of clones, roughly 94% seen once. Sequences were obtained from naive CD8+ T cells sorted from blood. Every receptor here comes from a man aged 30-40 years in good health. Each CDR3 is given with its conserved first and last residue. Each record gives: clone size, J gene, D gene, V gene, CDR3 DNA, CDR3 protein. The D gene is left open where the match is weak. For some rows the clone size is stated as once, few or many, or as a class when expanded; others skip it.

.,TRBJ2-7,.,TRBV27,TGTGCCAGCAGTTCCGTGGGAACGGGGTACTACGAGCAGTACTTC,CASSSVGTGYYEQYF
.,TRBJ2-5,.,TRBV11-2,TGTGCCAGCAGCTTAGATCGCGGACAAGGAGGCCCAGGGGAGACCCAGTACTTC,CASSLDRGQGGPGETQYF
.,TRBJ2-7,TRBD1,TRBV6-5,TGTGCCAGCAGCAAGACAGGGGCGAACTACGAGCAGTACTTC,CASSKTGANYEQYF
.,TRBJ1-1,.,TRBV27,TGTGCCAGCAGTTTAACGGGGACTGAAGCTTTCTTT,CASSLTGTEAFF
.,TRBJ2-4,.,TRBV2,TGTGCCAGCAGTGACTGGCAGGGTCGAGTCAAAAACATTCAGTACTTC,CASSDWQGRVKNIQYF
.,TRBJ1-1,.,TRBV27,TGTGCCAGCAGTTTAGGTCCGAAAACTGAAGCTTTCTTT,CASSLGPKTEAFF
.,TRBJ1-1,.,TRBV27,TGTGCCAGCAGTCTCGGACAGATGAACACTGAAGCTTTCTTT,CASSLGQMNTEAFF
.,TRBJ2-7,.,TRBV19,TGTGCCAGTAGTACACATAGGGACGAGCAGTACTTC,CASSTHRDEQYF
.,TRBJ2-5,.,TRBV29-1,TGCAGCACCCACCAAGAGACCCAGTACTTC,CSTHQETQYF
once,TRBJ2-5,.,TRBV25-1,TGTGCCAGCAGTGGAGGCATCCTAGGGACCCAGTACTTC,CASSGGILGTQYF
.,TRBJ2-5,.,TRBV6-6,TGTGCCAGCAGTTACTCGACAGGCAAAGAGACCCAGTACTTC,CASSYSTGKETQYF
.,TRBJ1-5,.,TRBV12-5,TGTGCTAGTGGTTTGGACGTTGGGCCAGGCAGTCAGCCCCAGCATTTT,CASGLDVGPGSQPQHF
.,TRBJ2-2,.,TRBV4-1,TGCGCCAGCAGCCAAGATGCCAGCGGGCCGAACACCGGGGAGCTGTTTTTT,CASSQDASGPNTGELFF
.,TRBJ2-1,.,TRBV4-1,TGCGCCAGCAGCCAAGCTCCTCAAGGTGGCAATGAGCAGTTCTTC,CASSQAPQGGNEQFF
.,TRBJ2-7,.,TRBV4-1,TGCGCCAGCAGCGATGGCCCAAACTTACACTACGAGCAGTACTTC,CASSDGPNLHYEQYF
.,TRBJ1-1,TRBD1,TRBV10-2,TGCGCCAGCAGTAACAGGGGGCTTGAAGCTTTCTTT,CASSNRGLEAFF
.,TRBJ1-5,.,TRBV27,TGTGCCAGCAGACCTGGGGCAGAGAATCAGCCCCAGCATTTT,CASRPGAENQPQHF
few,TRBJ1-1,.,TRBV14,TGTGCCAGCAGCTCAGGTACCATGAACACTGAAGCTTTCTTT,CASSSGTMNTEAFF